This T cell receptor beta chain was obtained from a study of technical replicates of blood from a few donors. On this clone: A junction boundary mismatches the germline segment, possibly from a read error.

Sequenced by immunoSEQ multiplex PCR; TCRdb stores in-frame clones only, minus some. The sample lists under 85,000 clones; about 91% were seen once. This TCR was recovered from a human donor in good health. Some clones in this sample may be carry-over from other donors' samples. Sequenced material: T cells isolated from PBMCs.

The CDR3 sequence: CASSILGGALTF. The CDR3 DNA reads TGTGCCAGTAGTATTCTTGGGGGGGCTCTGACTTTT. The gene calls are TRBV19 and TRBJ2-3; tentatively, D is TRBD2 (7 bases). The CDR3 totals 12 residues. The germline V gene encodes CDR1 LNHDA and CDR2 SQIVND (reference sequence).